These T cell receptor beta chains were read from a single sample in a study of blood T cell repertoires in COVID-19. Clones were read by immunoSEQ multiplex PCR, and TCRdb kept only the in-frame ones, dropping some. The data show some 260,000 clones, with almost 90% seen just once and over 1.2% held by the top ten. The source material was peripheral blood. These receptors were collected from a man older than 75 with acute or convalescent COVID-19. Each CDR3 is given with its conserved first and last residue. A D gene is named only where the DNA matches it firmly. The size field is filled for only some rows; it gives once, few, many or a size class.

V gene: TRBV28
D gene: TRBD1
clone size: -
J gene: TRBJ1-4
CDR3 protein: CASSLSGTGGEKLFF
CDR3 DNA: TGTGCCAGCAGTTTATCTGGGACAGGGGGAGAAAAACTGTTTTTT

V gene: TRBV28
D gene: TRBD1
clone size: -
J gene: TRBJ1-5
CDR3 protein: CASSLWGMGQINQPQHF
CDR3 DNA: TGTGCCAGCAGTTTATGGGGTATGGGACAGATAAATCAGCCCCAGCATTTT

V gene: TRBV6-6
D gene: -
clone size: -
J gene: TRBJ1-1
CDR3 protein: CASRRGDHTEAFF
CDR3 DNA: TGTGCCAGCCGGCGGGGGGACCACACTGAAGCTTTCTTT

V gene: TRBV27
D gene: TRBD2
clone size: -
J gene: TRBJ2-1
CDR3 protein: CASSHRSGRAGNEQFF
CDR3 DNA: TGTGCCAGCAGCCATAGGAGCGGGAGGGCAGGGAATGAGCAGTTCTTC

V gene: TRBV5-4
D gene: -
clone size: -
J gene: TRBJ2-3
CDR3 protein: CASSLVNRADTQYF
CDR3 DNA: TGTGCCAGCAGCTTGGTGAACAGGGCAGATACGCAGTATTTT

V gene: TRBV28
D gene: -
clone size: few
J gene: TRBJ2-5
CDR3 protein: CASSSPVRDNYETQYF
CDR3 DNA: TGTGCCAGCAGTTCCCCCGTCCGGGACAACTACGAGACCCAGTACTTC

V gene: TRBV7-2
D gene: TRBD2
clone size: -
J gene: TRBJ2-7
CDR3 protein: CASSFSSGGAYEQYF
CDR3 DNA: TGTGCCAGCAGCTTTTCTAGCGGGGGGGCTTACGAGCAGTACTTC

V gene: TRBV21-1
D gene: -
clone size: -
J gene: TRBJ2-7
CDR3 protein: CASTKGSLREQYF
CDR3 DNA: TGTGCCAGCACTAAGGGGTCTTTGCGGGAGCAGTACTTC

V gene: TRBV19
D gene: -
clone size: -
J gene: TRBJ1-6
CDR3 protein: CASSSEAYNSPLHF
CDR3 DNA: TGTGCCAGTAGTTCCGAGGCCTATAATTCACCCCTCCACTTT

V gene: TRBV28
D gene: -
clone size: -
J gene: TRBJ1-5
CDR3 protein: CASSLWAGDGRGQPQHF
CDR3 DNA: TGTGCCAGCAGTTTATGGGCAGGTGATGGAAGGGGTCAGCCCCAGCATTTT

V gene: TRBV11-2
D gene: TRBD2
clone size: -
J gene: TRBJ2-3
CDR3 protein: CASSLIAGSTDTQYF
CDR3 DNA: TGTGCCAGCAGCTTAATAGCGGGTAGCACAGATACGCAGTATTTT

V gene: TRBV5-5
D gene: TRBD2
clone size: -
J gene: TRBJ2-1
CDR3 protein: CASSFLLAGYANEQFF
CDR3 DNA: TGTGCCAGCAGCTTCCTACTAGCGGGATATGCCAATGAGCAGTTCTTC

V gene: TRBV9
D gene: TRBD2
clone size: -
J gene: TRBJ2-2
CDR3 protein: CASSVDLAGGPGTGELFF
CDR3 DNA: TGTGCCAGCAGCGTAGATCTAGCGGGGGGGCCAGGCACCGGGGAGCTGTTTTTT

V gene: TRBV5-6
D gene: -
clone size: -
J gene: TRBJ1-5
CDR3 protein: CASSLGVYSNQPQHF
CDR3 DNA: TGTGCCAGCAGCTTGGGAGTTTATAGCAATCAGCCCCAGCATTTT

V gene: TRBV7-2
D gene: TRBD1
clone size: -
J gene: TRBJ2-5
CDR3 protein: CASSLGQGFETQYF
CDR3 DNA: TGTGCCAGCAGCTTAGGACAGGGGTTTGAGACCCAGTACTTC

V gene: TRBV28
D gene: TRBD2
clone size: -
J gene: TRBJ2-2
CDR3 protein: CASRGLAGGPHTGELFF
CDR3 DNA: TGTGCCAGCAGGGGACTAGCGGGAGGGCCGCACACCGGGGAGCTGTTTTTT

V gene: TRBV12-3/TRBV12-4
D gene: -
clone size: once
J gene: TRBJ1-1
CDR3 protein: CASRNMDRTEAFF
CDR3 DNA: TGTGCCAGCAGGAACATGGACCGGACAGAAGCTTTCTTT

V gene: TRBV7-2
D gene: TRBD2
clone size: few
J gene: TRBJ2-3
CDR3 protein: CASSKHPSGITDTQYF
CDR3 DNA: TGTGCCAGCAGCAAACATCCTAGCGGGATCACAGATACGCAGTATTTT

V gene: TRBV11-2
D gene: -
clone size: -
J gene: TRBJ2-7
CDR3 protein: CASSFEPGHRYEQYF
CDR3 DNA: TGTGCCAGCAGCTTCGAGCCGGGACACCGATACGAGCAGTACTTC

V gene: TRBV7-8
D gene: -
clone size: -
J gene: TRBJ2-1
CDR3 protein: CASSLEGQGIYNEQFF
CDR3 DNA: TGTGCCAGCAGCTTAGAGGGGCAGGGGATCTACAATGAGCAGTTCTTC

V gene: TRBV4-2
D gene: -
clone size: -
J gene: TRBJ2-7
CDR3 protein: CASSQVKVADSYEQYF
CDR3 DNA: TGTGCCAGCAGCCAAGTCAAGGTAGCGGACTCCTACGAGCAGTACTTC

V gene: TRBV11-1
D gene: TRBD2
clone size: -
J gene: TRBJ2-1
CDR3 protein: CASSLGGLGLYNEQFF
CDR3 DNA: TGTGCCAGCAGCTTAGGGGGACTAGGTCTCTACAATGAGCAGTTCTTC

V gene: TRBV6-2/TRBV6-3
D gene: -
clone size: -
J gene: TRBJ2-7
CDR3 protein: CASSYDAGGYYEQYF
CDR3 DNA: TGTGCCAGCAGTTACGACGCTGGGGGCTACTACGAGCAGTACTTC

V gene: TRBV19
D gene: -
clone size: once
J gene: TRBJ2-4
CDR3 protein: CATTVQGAKNIQYF
CDR3 DNA: TGTGCCACCACCGTGCAGGGGGCCAAAAACATTCAGTACTTC

V gene: TRBV7-6
D gene: -
clone size: -
J gene: TRBJ2-7
CDR3 protein: CASSLEQAHEQYF
CDR3 DNA: TGTGCCAGCAGCTTAGAACAGGCCCACGAGCAGTACTTC

V gene: TRBV6-5
D gene: TRBD1
clone size: -
J gene: TRBJ2-7
CDR3 protein: CASRARGQGLEQYF
CDR3 DNA: TGTGCCAGCAGGGCTAGGGGACAGGGCCTTGAGCAGTACTTC

V gene: TRBV3-1/TRBV3-2
D gene: -
clone size: -
J gene: TRBJ2-3
CDR3 protein: CASTLKTPARVVPDTQYF
CDR3 DNA: TGTGCCAGCACCCTTAAAACCCCGGCCCGGGTTGTGCCTGATACGCAGTATTTT

V gene: TRBV9
D gene: -
clone size: once
J gene: TRBJ2-5
CDR3 protein: CASSVTERPQETQYF
CDR3 DNA: TGTGCCAGCAGCGTTACTGAGAGGCCCCAAGAGACCCAGTACTTC

V gene: TRBV7-2
D gene: TRBD2
clone size: -
J gene: TRBJ2-4
CDR3 protein: CASSLTSGVLAKNIQYF
CDR3 DNA: TGTGCCAGCAGCTTAACTAGCGGGGTCTTAGCCAAAAACATTCAGTACTTC

V gene: TRBV29-1
D gene: TRBD1
clone size: few
J gene: TRBJ2-1
CDR3 protein: CSVGDRARNEQFF
CDR3 DNA: TGCAGCGTTGGGGACAGGGCGCGAAATGAGCAGTTCTTC

V gene: TRBV28
D gene: TRBD2
clone size: -
J gene: TRBJ2-1
CDR3 protein: CASSLKGGYYNEQFF
CDR3 DNA: TGTGCCAGCAGTTTAAAGGGAGGGTACTACAATGAGCAGTTCTTC

V gene: TRBV18
D gene: TRBD1
clone size: -
J gene: TRBJ1-1
CDR3 protein: CASSPITGVGTEAFF
CDR3 DNA: TGTGCCAGCTCACCAATAACAGGGGTGGGCACTGAAGCTTTCTTT

V gene: TRBV18
D gene: TRBD1
clone size: once
J gene: TRBJ1-1
CDR3 protein: CASSPSGTGLNTEAFF
CDR3 DNA: TGTGCCAGCTCACCCTCCGGGACAGGATTGAACACTGAAGCTTTCTTT

V gene: TRBV19
D gene: TRBD1
clone size: -
J gene: TRBJ2-1
CDR3 protein: CASSVTGTGSYNEQFF
CDR3 DNA: TGTGCCAGTAGTGTGACCGGGACAGGGAGCTACAATGAGCAGTTCTTC

V gene: TRBV29-1
D gene: -
clone size: -
J gene: TRBJ1-2
CDR3 protein: CSTQGGDGYTF
CDR3 DNA: TGCAGCACACAGGGAGGGGATGGCTACACCTTC

V gene: TRBV19
D gene: TRBD1
clone size: -
J gene: TRBJ2-7
CDR3 protein: CASSIFDRGYEQYF
CDR3 DNA: TGTGCCAGTAGTATTTTTGACAGGGGCTACGAGCAGTACTTC

V gene: TRBV28
D gene: -
clone size: few
J gene: TRBJ1-3
CDR3 protein: CASSLNRVMGGNTIYF
CDR3 DNA: TGTGCCAGCAGTCTCAACAGGGTTATGGGTGGAAACACCATATATTTT

V gene: TRBV5-4
D gene: TRBD1
clone size: few
J gene: TRBJ2-5
CDR3 protein: CASSPTGVQETQYF
CDR3 DNA: TGTGCCAGCAGCCCTACAGGGGTCCAAGAGACCCAGTACTTC

V gene: TRBV27
D gene: -
clone size: -
J gene: TRBJ2-1
CDR3 protein: CASSSLNEQFF
CDR3 DNA: TGTGCCAGCAGTTCCTTGAATGAGCAGTTCTTC

V gene: TRBV5-1
D gene: -
clone size: -
J gene: TRBJ1-4
CDR3 protein: CASSRGREREKLFF
CDR3 DNA: TGCGCCAGCTCGCGAGGAAGGGAGAGGGAAAAACTGTTTTTT

V gene: TRBV5-4
D gene: -
clone size: once
J gene: TRBJ2-7
CDR3 protein: CASSFGRSGYEQYF
CDR3 DNA: TGTGCCAGCAGCTTTGGCCGAAGCGGCTACGAGCAGTACTTC

V gene: TRBV6-6
D gene: -
clone size: -
J gene: TRBJ2-2
CDR3 protein: CASSYSNRATGELFF
CDR3 DNA: TGTGCCAGCAGTTACTCCAACAGGGCGACCGGGGAGCTGTTTTTT

V gene: TRBV18
D gene: TRBD2
clone size: -
J gene: TRBJ2-7
CDR3 protein: CASSPDGRPYEQYF
CDR3 DNA: TGTGCCAGCTCACCAGACGGGAGGCCTTACGAGCAGTACTTC

V gene: TRBV7-9
D gene: -
clone size: -
J gene: TRBJ1-6
CDR3 protein: CASSDPGGSSYNSPLHF
CDR3 DNA: TGTGCCAGCAGCGACCCTGGGGGGAGCTCCTATAATTCACCCCTCCACTTT

V gene: TRBV29-1
D gene: -
clone size: -
J gene: TRBJ2-1
CDR3 protein: CSVRPYRGNEQFF
CDR3 DNA: TGCAGCGTTCGTCCCTATAGGGGTAATGAGCAGTTCTTC

V gene: TRBV2
D gene: TRBD1
clone size: -
J gene: TRBJ1-6
CDR3 protein: CASSSLRQGTNSPLHF
CDR3 DNA: TGTGCCAGCAGTTCTCTCCGACAGGGTACTAATTCACCCCTCCACTTT

V gene: TRBV5-6
D gene: TRBD2
clone size: -
J gene: TRBJ2-6
CDR3 protein: CASSVSGGTSGANVLTF
CDR3 DNA: TGTGCCAGCAGCGTTAGCGGGGGGACCTCTGGGGCCAACGTCCTGACTTTC

V gene: TRBV18
D gene: TRBD2
clone size: -
J gene: TRBJ2-7
CDR3 protein: CASSPQRESYEQYF
CDR3 DNA: TGTGCCAGCTCACCACAGCGGGAGAGCTACGAGCAGTACTTC

V gene: TRBV18
D gene: TRBD1
clone size: -
J gene: TRBJ2-7
CDR3 protein: CASSRQGFEQYF
CDR3 DNA: TGTGCCAGCTCACGACAGGGTTTCGAGCAGTACTTC

V gene: TRBV6-5
D gene: -
clone size: once
J gene: TRBJ1-3
CDR3 protein: CASSSRTDSSGNTIYF
CDR3 DNA: TGTGCCAGCAGTTCGCGGACAGACAGCTCTGGAAACACCATATATTTT

V gene: TRBV24-1
D gene: TRBD2
clone size: -
J gene: TRBJ2-3
CDR3 protein: CATSDLPGTSVPPDTQYF
CDR3 DNA: TGTGCCACCAGTGATTTGCCCGGGACTAGCGTGCCGCCAGATACGCAGTATTTT

V gene: TRBV5-1
D gene: -
clone size: -
J gene: TRBJ2-3
CDR3 protein: CASSLVGSSTDTQYF
CDR3 DNA: TGCGCCAGCAGCTTGGTCGGGTCTAGCACAGATACGCAGTATTTT

V gene: TRBV5-5
D gene: -
clone size: once
J gene: TRBJ2-7
CDR3 protein: CASSPLTEGLRHF
CDR3 DNA: TGTGCCAGCAGTCCCCTAACGGAGGGGTTGCGGCACTTC

V gene: TRBV19
D gene: -
clone size: -
J gene: TRBJ2-1
CDR3 protein: CATGDSKINYNEQFF
CDR3 DNA: TGTGCCACCGGGGACTCTAAAATAAACTACAATGAGCAGTTCTTC

V gene: TRBV6-5
D gene: -
clone size: -
J gene: TRBJ1-1
CDR3 protein: CASMGPWREAFF
CDR3 DNA: TGTGCCAGCATGGGGCCGTGGAGAGAAGCTTTCTTT

V gene: TRBV6-2/TRBV6-3
D gene: -
clone size: -
J gene: TRBJ2-2
CDR3 protein: CASSYSADYTGELFF
CDR3 DNA: TGTGCCAGCAGTTACTCGGCAGACTACACCGGGGAGCTGTTTTTT

V gene: TRBV7-3
D gene: -
clone size: -
J gene: TRBJ2-1
CDR3 protein: CASSYRGQREQFF
CDR3 DNA: TGTGCCAGCAGCTATCGAGGGCAGAGGGAGCAGTTCTTC

V gene: TRBV13
D gene: -
clone size: -
J gene: TRBJ2-7
CDR3 protein: CASSFPTDSYEQYF
CDR3 DNA: TGTGCCAGCAGCTTTCCGACGGACAGCTACGAGCAGTACTTC

V gene: TRBV28
D gene: TRBD2
clone size: -
J gene: TRBJ2-1
CDR3 protein: CASSSRRLAGGSYNEQFF
CDR3 DNA: TGTGCCAGCAGTTCCCGCCGACTAGCGGGGGGGTCTTACAATGAGCAGTTCTTC

V gene: TRBV5-5
D gene: -
clone size: -
J gene: TRBJ2-2
CDR3 protein: CASSLGSQVLRELFF
CDR3 DNA: TGTGCCAGCAGCTTGGGCTCCCAGGTCCTCCGGGAGCTGTTTTTT